These 23 T cell receptor beta chains originate from one sample sequenced in a study of blood T cell repertoires in COVID-19. Assay used: immunoSEQ multiplex PCR; TCRdb lists only in-frame clones, some missing. The table lists tens of thousands of clones, about 86% of them singletons, with around 4% in the top ten. The material sequenced was peripheral blood. The source is a man aged 45-65 years with acute or convalescent COVID-19.

The genes are TRBV11-3 and TRBJ2-2; a weak D match, TRBD2 (6 bases). The V end lost 5 bases, the J end lost 0 bases, and 16 bases lay between the germline ends. This CDR3 is 17 amino acids long. Germline V CDR1 and CDR2: SGHNT, YENEEA. The CDR3 loop reads CASSAYGRDSNTGELFF. As DNA, the CDR3 is TGTGCCAGCAGCGCCTACGGGCGGGATTCGAACACCGGGGAGCTGTTTTTT.

The chain uses TRBV7-3 and TRBJ2-1; 9 bases align to TRBD1. CDR3 length: 15 residues. Trimming cost V 5 bases and J 8 bases; bases outside gene matches: 10. Looked up from germline, CDR1 is SGHTA and CDR2 is FQGTGA. The CDR3 region is CASSEKQGASHEQFF. For the CDR3, the DNA is TGTGCCAGCAGCGAAAAACAGGGGGCTAGCCATGAGCAGTTCTTC.

This rearrangement joins TRBV25-1 to TRBJ2-7, with D maybe TRBD2 (7 bases). V was trimmed by 1 base and J by 6 bases, leaving 16 bases between them. The germline CDR1 and CDR2 sequences are MGHDK and SYGVNS. CDR3 size: 15 residues. This CDR3 is CASSEWGAGAREQYF. CDR3 nucleotides: TGTGCCAGCAGTGAATGGGGGGCGGGAGCTCGCGAGCAGTACTTC.

This clone was seen once. This chain uses TRBV10-2 with TRBJ1-5; possibly TRBD1 for D (5 bases). Per the germline V gene, CDR1 is WSHSY and CDR2 is SAAADI. V lost 5 bases to trimming and J lost 7 bases, with 9 bases between them. The length of the CDR3 is 12 residues. The CDR3 sequence: CASSLGGQPQHF. As DNA, the CDR3 is TGCGCCAGCAGTCTGGGGGGGCAGCCCCAGCATTTT.

The chain uses TRBV28 and TRBJ1-4; 8 nucleotides match TRBD1. The V gene's germline CDR1 is MDHEN and CDR2 SYDVKM. J gave up 10 bases and V 6 bases, and 10 bases lay outside the gene matches. The CDR3 is 14 amino acids. The CDR3 sequence: CASSPTGDARKLFF. In DNA form, the CDR3 reads TGTGCCAGCAGCCCGACAGGGGATGCTAGAAAACTGTTTTTT.

This clone was recorded only once. The chain carries TRBV15 and TRBJ1-1, with 8 positions matching TRBD1. CDR1 LNHNV and CDR2 YYDKDF come from the germline V gene (reference sequence). The junction had 10 bases not matched to a gene; V was cut back by 5 bases and J by 5 bases. The CDR3 is made up of 15 amino acids. For the CDR3, the DNA is TGTGCCACCAGCTCCCAGGGGGCCGGGTGGACTGAAGCTTTCTTT. Translated: CATSSQGAGWTEAFF. The full variable domain, completed using reference TRBV15 and TRBJ1-1, is DAMVIQNPRYQVTQFGKPVTLSCSQTLNHNVMYWYQQKSSQAPKLLFHYYDKDFNNEADTPDNFQSRRPNTSFCFLDIRSPGLGDTAMYLCATSSQGAGWTEAFFGQGTRLTVV.

The chain combines TRBV5-1 with TRBJ1-2; 7 nucleotides line up with TRBD1. The CDR3 is made up of 16 amino acids. With V trimmed by 0 bases and J by 6 bases, 11 bases remained unmatched. Germline CDR1 reads SGHRS; CDR2 reads YFSETQ. The CDR3 DNA is TGCGCCAGCAGCTTGGCTCTAGGGGGCTCCTTCGATGGCTACACCTTC. As protein: CASSLALGGSFDGYTF.

The rearrangement joins TRBV30 to TRBJ2-7, with no clear D. The CDR3 is 12 amino acids. With 1 base removed from V and 4 bases from J, the gap between germline ends came to 8 bases. Germline V lookup: CDR1 GTSNPN, CDR2 SVGIG (reference sequence). The CDR3 nucleotides read TGTGCCTGGAGTGCCGTGAGTTACGAGCAGTACTTC. Translated: CAWSAVSYEQYF.

The chain employs TRBV11-2 and TRBJ2-5; no clear D gene. The CDR3 runs to 15 residues. The V and J ends lost 1 base and 2 bases respectively, with 11 bases between them. Germline assignment: CDR1 SGHAT and CDR2 FQNNGV. CDR3 in amino acids: CASSLVPGIQETQYF. The CDR3 DNA follows: TGTGCCAGCAGCTTAGTTCCAGGTATACAAGAGACCCAGTACTTC.

The chain carries TRBV29-1 and TRBJ1-1; D might be TRBD1 (5 bases). V dropped 3 bases and J dropped 1 base, with 9 bases sitting between them. The V gene's germline CDR1 is SQVTM and CDR2 ANQGSEA. The CDR3 runs 13 residues. The CDR3 nucleotides read TGCAGCGTTGAGAGAACAGGGAACACTGAAGCTTTCTTT. It encodes CSVERTGNTEAFF. Together with reference TRBV29-1 and TRBJ1-1, the CDR3 gives the full variable domain: SAVISQKPSRDICQRGTSLTIQCQVDSQVTMMFWYRQQPGQSLTLIATANQGSEATYESGFVIDKFPISRPNLTFSTLTVSNMSPEDSSIYLCSVERTGNTEAFFGQGTRLTVV.

The V and J genes are TRBV13 and TRBJ1-3, with D unresolved. V was clipped by 1 base and J by 3 bases, with 7 bases between them. This CDR3 region has 14 residues. Germline-derived CDR1 and CDR2 are PRHDT and FYEKMQ (reference sequence). The CDR3 loop is CASSLEEVGNTIYF. The CDR3 region has the DNA TGTGCCAGCAGCTTAGAGGAGGTTGGAAACACCATATATTTT.

V gene TRBV5-1 combines with J gene TRBJ2-7, with D perhaps matching TRBD1 (7 bases). The germline gives CDR1 SGHRS, CDR2 YFSETQ. This CDR3 is 14 amino acids long. V lost 4 bases and J lost 1, with 12 bases in between. The CDR3 loop reads CASSRGTVSYEQYF. Here the CDR3 DNA reads TGCGCCAGCAGCCGCGGGACAGTTTCCTACGAGCAGTACTTC.

The chain employs TRBV9 and TRBJ1-2; 9 nucleotides agree with TRBD1. This CDR3 region has 14 residues. The V gene end was trimmed by 4 bases and the J gene end by 8 bases; junction bases not matched to a gene: 9. The germline V gene encodes CDR1 SGDLS and CDR2 YYNGEE. The CDR3 reads CASSPPSDRGGYTF. CDR3 DNA sequence: TGTGCCAGCAGCCCTCCGTCGGACAGGGGAGGCTACACCTTC.

V and J are TRBV5-1 and TRBJ2-5; 11 bases match TRBD2. The V gene's germline CDR1 is SGHRS and CDR2 YFSETQ. The trim removed 7 bases at V and 3 bases at J, leaving 5 bases unmatched. This CDR3 comprises 14 residues. The CDR3 DNA reads as TGCGCCAGCGCCAAACTAGCGGGGGAAGAGACCCAGTACTTC. The encoded protein is CASAKLAGEETQYF.

V gene TRBV18 combines with J gene TRBJ2-2; D is uncertain. The CDR3 extends over 14 amino acids. V dropped 3 bases and J dropped 1 base, with 6 bases sitting between them. Germline CDR1 and CDR2: KGHSH and LQKENI. The CDR3 region is CASSPFGNTGELFF. The CDR3 DNA sequence: TGTGCCAGCTCACCCTTCGGGAACACCGGGGAGCTGTTTTTT.

This rearrangement joins TRBV13 to TRBJ1-1, with D unresolved. This CDR3 comprises 12 residues. V was cut by 5 bases and J by 5 bases, with 9 bases left in between. Germline CDR1 PRHDT, CDR2 FYEKMQ (reference sequence). This chain's CDR3 is CASSIVSTEAFF. The CDR3 DNA sequence: TGTGCCAGCAGCATCGTGAGTACTGAAGCTTTCTTT.

This clone was seen a handful of times. The V and J genes are TRBV28 and TRBJ1-1; 8 bases agree with TRBD1. V shed 5 bases, J shed 4 bases, and the junction held 6 bases outside the gene matches. The germline V gene has CDR1 MDHEN and CDR2 SYDVKM. The CDR3 runs 14 residues. CDR3 protein: CASSNDRGLTEAFF. The CDR3 coding sequence is TGTGCCAGCAGTAACGACAGGGGCCTCACTGAAGCTTTCTTT.

The V and J genes are TRBV6-5 and TRBJ2-1; maybe TRBD1 (5 bases). The V gene's germline CDR1 is MNHEY and CDR2 SVGAGI. This CDR3 spans 13 amino acids. The V and J ends lost 1 base and 9 bases respectively, with 10 bases between them. CDR3 loop: CASSYYTGGEQFF. Written as DNA, the CDR3 is TGTGCCAGCAGTTACTATACAGGCGGTGAGCAGTTCTTC.

This chain links TRBV27 with TRBJ1-2; TRBD1 aligns across 9 bases. The V gene's germline CDR1 is MNHEY and CDR2 SMNVEV (reference sequence). Trimming removed 0 bases from V and 3 bases from J; junction bases left unmatched: 11. CDR3 length: 18 amino acids. The CDR3 spells CASSLSGQGRPFDYGYTF. The CDR3 DNA sequence: TGTGCCAGCAGTTTATCGGGACAGGGCCGGCCTTTTGACTATGGCTACACCTTC.

This clone came up once. The chain has TRBV19 and TRBJ1-1, with D perhaps TRBD1 (5 bases). There are 16 residues in the CDR3. Germline V gene lookup returns CDR1 LNHDA and CDR2 SQIVND (reference sequence). With 7 bases removed from V and 0 bases from J, the gap between germline ends came to 18 bases. CDR3 in amino acids: CASNLSPAGMNTEAFF. The CDR3 nucleotides are TGTGCCAGTAACCTGAGCCCCGCAGGGATGAACACTGAAGCTTTCTTT.

J is TRBJ1-4 and V is TRBV4-1; 9 bases match TRBD1. The trim removed 4 bases at V and 7 bases at J, leaving 7 bases unmatched. This CDR3 comprises 15 residues. Germline CDR1 is MGHRA and CDR2 is YSYEKL. The CDR3 spells CASSRTDRGGEKLFF. CDR3 bases: TGCGCCAGCAGCCGAACCGACAGGGGGGGTGAAAAACTGTTTTTT.

This chain joins TRBV20-1 and TRBJ2-4; no firm D call. V gave up 3 bases and J gave up 0 bases, with 6 bases separating them. Germline V gene sequence: CDR1 DFQATT, CDR2 SNEGSKA (reference sequence). The CDR3 length is 13 residues. CDR3 sequence reads: CSASGVAKNIQYF. DNA of the CDR3: TGCAGTGCTAGTGGCGTAGCCAAAAACATTCAGTACTTC.

The J gene is TRBJ1-6, the V gene TRBV6-5, with 7 bases fitting TRBD1. The CDR3 covers 14 residues. Germline V gene data show CDR1 as MNHEY and CDR2 as SVGAGI. V lost 5 bases to trimming and J lost 10 bases; unmatched junction nucleotides: 8. DNA of the CDR3: TGTGCCAGCAGTCGACAGGGTGGAAAATCACCCCTCCACTTT. This sequence encodes CASSRQGGKSPLHF.